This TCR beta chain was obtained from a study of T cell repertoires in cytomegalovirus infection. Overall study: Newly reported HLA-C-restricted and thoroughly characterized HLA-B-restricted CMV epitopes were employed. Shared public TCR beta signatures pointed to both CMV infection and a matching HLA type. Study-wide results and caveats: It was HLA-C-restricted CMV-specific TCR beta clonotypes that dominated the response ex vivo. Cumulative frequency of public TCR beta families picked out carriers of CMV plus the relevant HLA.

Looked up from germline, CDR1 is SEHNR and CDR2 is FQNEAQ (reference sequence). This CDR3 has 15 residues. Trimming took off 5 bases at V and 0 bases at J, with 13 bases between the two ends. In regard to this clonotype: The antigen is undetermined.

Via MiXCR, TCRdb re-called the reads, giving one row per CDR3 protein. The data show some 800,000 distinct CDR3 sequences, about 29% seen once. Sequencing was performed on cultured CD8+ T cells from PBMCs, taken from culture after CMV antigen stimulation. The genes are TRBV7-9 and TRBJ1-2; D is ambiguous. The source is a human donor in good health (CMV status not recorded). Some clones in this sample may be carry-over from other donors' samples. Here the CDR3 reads CASSALTAANYGYTF. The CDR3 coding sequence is TGTGCCAGCAGCGCGTTGACGGCTGCTAACTATGGCTACACCTTC.